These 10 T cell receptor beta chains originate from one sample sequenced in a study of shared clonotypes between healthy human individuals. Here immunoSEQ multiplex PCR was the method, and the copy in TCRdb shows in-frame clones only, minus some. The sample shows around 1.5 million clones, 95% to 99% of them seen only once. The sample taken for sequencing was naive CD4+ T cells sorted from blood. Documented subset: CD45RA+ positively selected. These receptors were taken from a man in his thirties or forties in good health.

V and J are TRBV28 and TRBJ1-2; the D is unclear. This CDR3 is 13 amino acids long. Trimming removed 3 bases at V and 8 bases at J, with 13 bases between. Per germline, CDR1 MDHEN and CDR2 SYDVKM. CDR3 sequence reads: CASSFYSLAGYTF. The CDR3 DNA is TGTGCCAGCAGTTTCTACAGCTTAGCCGGCTACACCTTC.

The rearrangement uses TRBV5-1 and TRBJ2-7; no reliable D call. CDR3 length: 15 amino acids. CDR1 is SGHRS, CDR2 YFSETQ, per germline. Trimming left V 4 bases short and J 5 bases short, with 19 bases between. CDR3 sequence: CASSPIPPPGHEQYF. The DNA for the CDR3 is TGCGCCAGCAGCCCCATCCCGCCTCCAGGCCACGAGCAGTACTTC.

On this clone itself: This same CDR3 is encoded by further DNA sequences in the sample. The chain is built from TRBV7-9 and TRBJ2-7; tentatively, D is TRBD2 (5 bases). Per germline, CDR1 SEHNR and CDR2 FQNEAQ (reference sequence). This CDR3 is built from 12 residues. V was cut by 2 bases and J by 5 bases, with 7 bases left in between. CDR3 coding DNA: TGTGCCAGCAGCTTAAGCGGAGACGAGCAGTACTTC. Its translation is CASSLSGDEQYF. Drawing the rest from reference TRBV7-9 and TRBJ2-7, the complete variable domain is DTGVSQNPRHKITKRGQNVTFRCDPISEHNRLYWYRQTLGQGPEFLTYFQNEAQLEKSRLLSDRFSAERPKGSFSTLEIQRTEQGDSAMYLCASSLSGDEQYFGPGTRLTVT.

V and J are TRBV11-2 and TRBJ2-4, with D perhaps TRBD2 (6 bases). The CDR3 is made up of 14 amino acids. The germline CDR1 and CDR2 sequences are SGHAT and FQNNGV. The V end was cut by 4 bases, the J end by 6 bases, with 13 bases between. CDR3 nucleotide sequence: TGTGCCAGCAGCTCCACACGGGGAGGAAACATTCAGTACTTC. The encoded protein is CASSSTRGGNIQYF.

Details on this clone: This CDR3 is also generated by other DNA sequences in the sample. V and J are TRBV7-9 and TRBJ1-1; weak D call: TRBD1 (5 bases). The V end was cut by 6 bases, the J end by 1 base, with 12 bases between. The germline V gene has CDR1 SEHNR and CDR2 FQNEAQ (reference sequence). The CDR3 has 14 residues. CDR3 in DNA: TGTGCCAGCAGTCCTGGACAAGGGAACACTGAAGCTTTCTTT. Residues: CASSPGQGNTEAFF.

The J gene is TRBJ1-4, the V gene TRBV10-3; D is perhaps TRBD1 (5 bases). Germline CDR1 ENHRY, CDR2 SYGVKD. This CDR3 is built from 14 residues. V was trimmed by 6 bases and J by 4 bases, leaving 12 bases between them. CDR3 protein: CAIRSTGNNEKLFF. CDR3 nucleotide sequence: TGTGCCATCAGATCAACAGGCAATAATGAAAAACTGTTTTTT.

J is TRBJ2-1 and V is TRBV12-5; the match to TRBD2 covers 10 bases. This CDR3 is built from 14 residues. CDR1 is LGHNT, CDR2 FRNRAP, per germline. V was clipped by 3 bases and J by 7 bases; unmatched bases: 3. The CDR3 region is CASGFSGRSNEQFF. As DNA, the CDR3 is TGTGCTAGTGGTTTTAGCGGGAGGAGTAATGAGCAGTTCTTC.

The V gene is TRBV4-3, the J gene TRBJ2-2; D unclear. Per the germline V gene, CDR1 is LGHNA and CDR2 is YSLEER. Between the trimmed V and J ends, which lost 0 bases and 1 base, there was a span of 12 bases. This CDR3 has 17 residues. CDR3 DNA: TGCGCCAGCAGCCAAGATGTTTCTGCCCGGAACACCGGGGAGCTGTTTTTT. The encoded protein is CASSQDVSARNTGELFF.

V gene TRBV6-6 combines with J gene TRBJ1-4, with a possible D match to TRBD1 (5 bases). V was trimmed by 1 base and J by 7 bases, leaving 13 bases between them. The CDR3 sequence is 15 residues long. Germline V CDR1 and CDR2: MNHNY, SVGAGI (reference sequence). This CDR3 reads CASSYLPGGSEKLFF. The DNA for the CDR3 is TGTGCCAGCAGTTACTTACCCGGGGGGAGTGAAAAACTGTTTTTT.

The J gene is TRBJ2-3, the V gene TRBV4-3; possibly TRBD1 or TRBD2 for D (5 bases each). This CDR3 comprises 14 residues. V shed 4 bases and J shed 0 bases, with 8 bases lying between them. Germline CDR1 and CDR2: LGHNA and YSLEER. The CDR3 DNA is TGCGCCAGCAGCCTCGGGGCGAGCACAGATACGCAGTATTTT. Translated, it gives CASSLGASTDTQYF.